This entry lists 32 T cell receptor beta chains sequenced from one sample in a study of shared clonotypes between healthy human individuals. The protocol was immunoSEQ multiplex PCR, while the TCRdb copy is restricted to in-frame clones and leaves out a portion. This table holds some 2,100,000 clones, roughly 95% found once. Input material: naive CD4+ T cells sorted from blood. Subset denoted: CD45RA+ positively selected. The receptors stem from a man younger than 35 in good health.

The CDR3 region is CASSQAPGSSYEQYF. The CDR3 nucleotides are TGTGCCAGCAGCCAAGCCCCGGGGAGCTCCTACGAGCAGTACTTC. The J gene is TRBJ2-7, the V gene TRBV5-4; D may be TRBD2 (5 bases). Germline V gene sequence: CDR1 SGHNT, CDR2 YYREEE (reference sequence). The CDR3 is 15 amino acids. The V gene lost 4 bases and the J gene lost 0 bases, with 14 bases spanning the gap. Combining the CDR3 with reference TRBV5-4 and TRBJ2-7 gives the whole variable domain ETGVTQSPTHLIKTRGQQVTLRCSSQSGHNTVSWYQQALGQGPQFIFQYYREEENGRGNFPPRFSGLQFPNYSSELNVNALELDDSALYLCASSQAPGSSYEQYFGPGTRLTVT.

Remarks on this clone: Distinct nucleotide sequences in the sample also encode this CDR3. This chain uses TRBV9 with TRBJ2-7; tentative D call: TRBD1 (5 bases). The CDR3 has 12 residues. V was shortened by 0 bases and J by 4 bases, with 5 bases between the two germline ends. The germline CDR1 and CDR2 sequences are SGDLS and YYNGEE. The CDR3 DNA is TGTGCCAGCAGCGTAGCAGGGTACGAGCAGTACTTC. Protein: CASSVAGYEQYF.

The V and J genes are TRBV10-3 and TRBJ2-7; 8 positions agree with TRBD1. The V gene end was trimmed by 4 bases and the J gene end by 2 bases; junction bases not matched to a gene: 10. The germline CDR1 and CDR2 sequences are ENHRY and SYGVKD. The length of the CDR3 is 16 residues. The CDR3 here is CAISGAIGTGAYEQYF. CDR3 coding DNA: TGTGCCATCAGTGGGGCGATCGGGACAGGAGCCTACGAGCAGTACTTC.

The V call is TRBV28, the J call TRBJ2-5; D may be TRBD1 or TRBD2 (6 bases each). V was pared by 6 bases and J by 3 bases, with 14 bases between. The length of the CDR3 is 14 residues. Per germline, CDR1 MDHEN and CDR2 SYDVKM. This chain's CDR3 is CASSSEGGEETQYF. The CDR3 coding sequence is TGTGCCAGCAGCTCGGAGGGGGGAGAAGAGACCCAGTACTTC.

The chain employs TRBV10-1 and TRBJ2-7; 8 bases align to TRBD2. V lost 0 bases to trimming and J lost 6 bases; unmatched junction nucleotides: 10. The CDR3 consists of 16 residues. CDR1 and CDR2 (germline): WNHNN, SYGVQD (reference sequence). The CDR3 DNA reads as TGCGCCAGCAGTGAGTCGACGGGAGGGGGACGGGGCGAGCAGTACTTC. Amino acid sequence: CASSESTGGGRGEQYF.

This sequence joins TRBV9 and TRBJ1-4; no firm D call. The CDR3 has 13 amino acids. V lost 3 bases, J lost 8 bases, and 11 bases lay in between. Germline V lookup: CDR1 SGDLS, CDR2 YYNGEE. In DNA, the CDR3 is TGTGCCAGCAGCGCCTCGACCGGCGAAAAACTGTTTTTT. Translated: CASSASTGEKLFF.

V gene TRBV11-2 combines with J gene TRBJ1-2; D ambiguous. This CDR3 has 11 residues. V lost 4 bases and J 13 bases, leaving 13 bases between the germline ends. Per the germline V gene, CDR1 is SGHAT and CDR2 is FQNNGV. Here the CDR3 DNA reads TGTGCCAGCAGCTCTTACCCCCATAGCACCTTC. Translated, it gives CASSSYPHSTF.

The chain recombines TRBV27 with TRBJ1-5; D might be TRBD1 (5 bases). Germline-derived CDR1 and CDR2 are MNHEY and SMNVEV (reference sequence). This CDR3 has 17 residues. Trimming took 2 bases from V and 3 from J, leaving 17 bases between them. The CDR3, as DNA: TGTGCCAGCAGTTTACCCGGACAAGGAGGGAACAATCAGCCCCAGCATTTT. Translating gives CASSLPGQGGNNQPQHF.

The rearrangement uses TRBV5-1 and TRBJ2-7, with a possible D match to TRBD1 (5 bases). V shed 0 bases and J shed 3 bases, with 13 bases lying between them. CDR3 length: 15 residues. Germline CDR1 reads SGHRS; CDR2 reads YFSETQ. Here the CDR3 DNA reads TGCGCCAGCAGCTTGGACTGGGGCGCACTCTACGAGCAGTACTTC. This sequence encodes CASSLDWGALYEQYF.

The rearrangement links TRBV27 to TRBJ1-1; a weak D match, TRBD1 (5 bases). V was clipped by 5 bases and J by 4 bases, with 20 bases between them. The length of the CDR3 is 16 residues. The V gene's germline CDR1 is MNHEY and CDR2 SMNVEV (reference sequence). The chain's CDR3 is CASSPDQDTEITEAFF. The CDR3 DNA reads as TGTGCCAGCAGTCCTGACCAGGACACTGAAATCACTGAAGCTTTCTTT.

The chain is built from TRBV28 and TRBJ2-7; D gene uncertain. CDR1 MDHEN and CDR2 SYDVKM come from the germline V gene. The CDR3 has 13 amino acids. The V end was cut by 6 bases, the J end by 7 bases, with 16 bases between. The CDR3 nucleotides are TGTGCCAGCAGCATCACACCGGACGGGGAGCAGTACTTC. As protein: CASSITPDGEQYF.

As for this clone: Other DNA variants within this sample encode the same CDR3. This chain connects TRBV6-5 to TRBJ2-7; 11 positions match TRBD2. The CDR3 has 15 residues. The V gene end was trimmed by 3 bases and the J gene end by 2 bases; junction bases not matched to a gene: 3. Germline V gene data show CDR1 as MNHEY and CDR2 as SVGAGI. The DNA for the CDR3 is TGTGCCAGCAGTTATAGCGGGGGGGACACCTACGAGCAGTACTTC. Encoded protein: CASSYSGGDTYEQYF.

Points on this clone: The same CDR3 also results from other DNA sequences found in this sample. The chain employs TRBV7-2 and TRBJ2-7; 7 bases map to TRBD2. The CDR3 extends over 14 amino acids. Germline CDR1 is SGHTA and CDR2 is FQGNSA. The V gene end was trimmed by 1 base and the J gene end by 3 bases; junction bases not matched to a gene: 3. The CDR3 DNA sequence: TGTGCCAGCAGCTTAGGCGGACTAGTCTACGAGCAGTACTTC. Translating gives CASSLGGLVYEQYF.

The CDR3 is CASSFGFNQPQHF. CDR3 nucleotides: TGTGCCAGCAGCTTCGGATTCAATCAGCCCCAGCATTTT. V and J are TRBV5-4 and TRBJ1-5, with unresolved D. Between the trimmed V and J ends, which lost 2 bases and 3 bases, there was a span of 6 bases. Germline V gives CDR1 SGHNT, CDR2 YYREEE (reference sequence). The CDR3 runs to 13 residues.

The rearrangement joins TRBV6-1 to TRBJ2-3, with D possibly being TRBD1 (6 bases). V lost 4 bases and J 2 bases, leaving 13 bases between the germline ends. The CDR3 sequence is 15 residues long. Germline V gene sequence: CDR1 MNHNS, CDR2 SASEGT. The CDR3 DNA follows: TGTGCCAGCAGTGCCGACAGGAGCTCCACAGATACGCAGTATTTT. Residues: CASSADRSSTDTQYF.

This clone was recorded once. The chain joins TRBV11-1 to TRBJ2-7; no definite D call. Trimming took off 8 bases at V and 0 bases at J, with 8 bases between the two ends. The CDR3 length is 12 residues. Germline loops: CDR1 SGHAT, CDR2 FQDESV (reference sequence). CDR3 in DNA: TGTGCCAGCGGACGGAGCTCCTACGAGCAGTACTTC. Protein: CASGRSSYEQYF.

This chain uses TRBV11-2 with TRBJ1-5, with D perhaps TRBD1 (6 bases). Germline lookup yields CDR1 SGHAT and CDR2 FQNNGV. Trimming removed 0 bases from V and 3 bases from J, with 15 bases in between. CDR3 length equals 17 residues. The CDR3 coding sequence is TGTGCCAGCAGCTTAGATGGGGGGGCAGGGAACAATCAGCCCCAGCATTTT. It specifies CASSLDGGAGNNQPQHF. The full variable domain, its missing parts supplied by reference TRBV11-2 and TRBJ1-5, is EAGVAQSPRYKIIEKRQSVAFWCNPISGHATLYWYQQILGQGPKLLIQFQNNGVVDDSQLPKDRFSAERLKGVDSTLKIQPAKLEDSAVYLCASSLDGGAGNNQPQHFGDGTRLSIL.

The chain uses TRBV29-1 and TRBJ1-1; 8 nucleotides line up with TRBD1. Germline lookup yields CDR1 SQVTM and CDR2 ANQGSEA. CDR3 length: 14 amino acids. V lost 2 bases and J lost 1; bases outside the gene matches: 3. The CDR3 DNA reads as TGCAGCGTTGAATTGACAGGGGCGAACACTGAAGCTTTCTTT. Translation: CSVELTGANTEAFF.

The genes are TRBV27 and TRBJ2-7, with 10 bases matching TRBD2. CDR1 is MNHEY, CDR2 SMNVEV, per germline (reference sequence). The CDR3 contains 18 residues. V was pared by 5 bases and J by 7 bases, with 20 bases of the junction left unmatched. CDR3 amino acids: CASSPRVLAGEQIREQYF. CDR3 DNA: TGTGCCAGCAGTCCTAGGGTCCTAGCGGGAGAGCAAATACGGGAGCAGTACTTC.

Written as DNA, the CDR3 is TGTGCCACCAGGGAACAGGGGGTCTTTACGCAGTATTTT. Encoded protein: CATREQGVFTQYF. The rearrangement links TRBV15 to TRBJ2-3; 8 nucleotides line up with TRBD1. After removal of 6 bases from V and 8 bases from J, the junction contained 7 bases not matched to a gene. The CDR3 consists of 13 residues. CDR1 is LNHNV, CDR2 YYDKDF, per germline (reference sequence).

The chain is built from TRBV28 and TRBJ1-1; D call uncertain. The germline CDR1 and CDR2 sequences are MDHEN and SYDVKM. Trimming shortened V by 7 bases and J by 0 bases, and 12 bases separated the two germline ends. The CDR3 extends over 14 amino acids. Here the CDR3 DNA reads TGTGCCAGCACCCACCCGGCCCTGAACACTGAAGCTTTCTTT. Amino acid sequence: CASTHPALNTEAFF.

In its sample, this clone was seen once. The J gene is TRBJ1-1, the V gene TRBV6-5; D perhaps matches TRBD1 (5 bases). CDR1 MNHEY and CDR2 SVGAGI come from the germline V gene. V was pared by 5 bases and J by 4 bases, with 17 bases between. CDR3 size: 15 residues. The CDR3 spells CASSRPLGAATEAFF. In nucleotides, the CDR3 is TGTGCCAGCAGTCGACCATTAGGGGCCGCCACTGAAGCTTTCTTT.

The chain uses TRBV5-1 and TRBJ2-1; D is undetermined. This CDR3 has 13 residues. Per the germline V gene, CDR1 is SGHRS and CDR2 is YFSETQ. Trimming removed 2 bases from V and 5 bases from J, with 8 bases in between. The CDR3 DNA reads TGCGCCAGCAGCTTCCCGAGAAACAATGAGCAGTTCTTC. Residues: CASSFPRNNEQFF.

The rearrangement links TRBV25-1 to TRBJ2-4; D perhaps matches TRBD1 (5 bases). In germline, CDR1 is MGHDK, CDR2 SYGVNS. The V end was cut by 4 bases, the J end by 3 bases, with 10 bases between. CDR3 length: 14 residues. In DNA, the CDR3 is TGTGCCAGCAGTGGGCAGGGTGACAAAAACATTCAGTACTTC. This codes for CASSGQGDKNIQYF.

The rearrangement joins TRBV5-1 to TRBJ1-1; D gene uncertain. Trimming left V 4 bases short and J 5 bases short, with 12 bases between. Germline lookup yields CDR1 SGHRS and CDR2 YFSETQ. The CDR3 spans 13 residues. The CDR3 sequence is CASSPNVGTEAFF. The CDR3 region has the DNA TGCGCCAGCAGCCCCAATGTGGGGACTGAAGCTTTCTTT.

In DNA, the CDR3 is TGTGCCACCACCGGGGGGCTTGGGGAGACCCAGTACTTC. Protein product: CATTGGLGETQYF. The chain employs TRBV19 and TRBJ2-5; perhaps TRBD2 as D (7 bases). Per germline, CDR1 LNHDA and CDR2 SQIVND (reference sequence). This CDR3 has 13 residues. The ends were cut back, 10 bases at V and 5 bases at J, with 17 bases in the middle.

The chain carries TRBV11-2 and TRBJ2-5, with 7 bases that match TRBD1. CDR1 is SGHAT and CDR2 is FQNNGV in the germline V gene. Trimming cost V 5 bases and J 4 bases; bases outside gene matches: 7. The CDR3 totals 14 residues. The CDR3 region is CASSRSGGRETQYF. CDR3 coding DNA: TGTGCCAGCAGCAGATCAGGGGGTCGAGAGACCCAGTACTTC.

The chain links TRBV27 to TRBJ2-1; 7 bases line up with TRBD1. The germline V gene encodes CDR1 MNHEY and CDR2 SMNVEV (reference sequence). The CDR3 length is 17 residues. Trimming took 3 bases from V and 3 from J; bases not matched to a gene: 11. The CDR3 DNA reads TGTGCCAGCAGTTTGAGAGGGGGCGTAGGGGGCTACAATGAGCAGTTCTTC. The encoded protein is CASSLRGGVGGYNEQFF.

The rearrangement links TRBV5-6 to TRBJ1-2; maybe TRBD1 (6 bases). Germline assignment: CDR1 SGHDT and CDR2 YYEEEE. The CDR3 length is 14 residues. Trimming removed 0 bases at V and 4 bases at J, with 10 bases between. As DNA, the CDR3 is TGTGCCAGCAGCTTGGTGGACAGCGTCTATGGCTACACCTTC. This encodes CASSLVDSVYGYTF.

The chain links TRBV21-1 to TRBJ2-3; the table's TRBD2 call for D was not verified on the DNA. TRBV21-1 is recorded as a pseudogene. The CDR3 is made up of 15 amino acids. The CDR3 reads CASSKWGVYTDTQYF. The CDR3 DNA reads TGTGCCAGCAGCAAATGGGGGGTCTACACAGATACGCAGTATTTT.

V usage is TRBV2 and J usage is TRBJ2-1; TRBD2 matches at 15 bases. The CDR3 extends over 16 amino acids. CDR1 and CDR2 from the germline V gene are SNHLY and FYNNEI. V lost 7 bases and J lost 8; bases outside the gene matches: 9. CDR3 loop: CASKTPGLAGGHEQFF. The CDR3 DNA reads as TGTGCCAGCAAGACACCGGGACTAGCGGGGGGCCATGAGCAGTTCTTC.

This chain uses TRBV6-1 with TRBJ2-1; D may be TRBD1 or TRBD2 (6 bases each). The ends were cut back, 8 bases at V and 9 bases at J, with 20 bases in the middle. CDR1 and CDR2 (germline): MNHNS, SASEGT. The CDR3 has 14 residues. The CDR3 DNA reads as TGTGCCAGCTTAGTAGGATCTAAGGGGGGTGAGCAGTTCTTC. This encodes CASLVGSKGGEQFF.